This paragraph reports one TCR beta chain. The sample is drawn from a study of identical twins. One entry per CDR3 protein results from TCRdb running MiXCR on the 5' RACE reads. Here the sample spans about 520,000 distinct CDR3 sequences, about 20% being singletons. This CDR3 has 17 amino acids. The germline CDR1 and CDR2 sequences are KGHSH and LQKENI. Between the trimmed V and J ends, which lost 5 bases and 3 bases, there was a span of 21 bases. This sample also belongs to another study, concerning T cells expressing NK-cell markers. That work adds: It was from sorted CD3+CD56+NKG2C+, CD3+CD56+NKG2C- and CD3+CD56-NKG2C+ T cells that TCR beta repertoires came.

This receptor was identified in a woman aged 18 to 35 in good health. The chain links TRBV18 to TRBJ2-3; the D gene is possibly TRBD2 (6 bases). The specimen was CD4+ T cells sorted from blood. The CDR3 protein is CASSSGGRGGFTDTQYF. The DNA for the CDR3 is TGTGCCAGCTCAAGCGGAGGCCGGGGAGGATTTACAGATACGCAGTATTTT.